These 2 T cell receptor beta chains share one sample of origin, sequenced in a study of blood T cell repertoires in COVID-19. Generated by immunoSEQ multiplex PCR, the TCRdb table keeps only in-frame clones and is missing some. The sample gives roughly 79,000 clones, around 90% of which show up once; 4.6% is in the top ten. Sample: peripheral blood. These receptors were collected from a man between 45 and 60 years old with active COVID-19.

This clone has a handful of counts. The V and J genes are TRBV5-5 and TRBJ1-3; D gene unclear. V lost 2 bases and J lost 1, with 7 bases in between. The CDR3 totals 14 residues. Germline V CDR1 and CDR2: SGHKS, YYEKEE (reference sequence). The CDR3 nucleotides read TGTGCCAGCAGCTTTGGCGGATCTGGAAACACCATATATTTT. Translated, it gives CASSFGGSGNTIYF.

V gene TRBV5-4 combines with J gene TRBJ1-1; possibly TRBD1 for D (5 bases). V was shortened by 10 bases and J by 0 bases, with 16 bases between the two germline ends. Germline CDR1 and CDR2: SGHNT and YYREEE (reference sequence). The CDR3 is 14 residues long. DNA for the CDR3: TGTGCCTTCCGGGGAGGGGTCTTGAACACTGAAGCTTTCTTT. Its translation: CAFRGGVLNTEAFF.